One sample yielded the 27 T cell receptor beta chains listed below, sequenced in a study of blood T cells in healthy people across ages. Primed by a sample-barcoded 5' primer and a J-beta primer mix, a second PCR proceeded for roughly 6 to 12 cycles. TCRdb ran MiXCR on the 5' RACE reads and lists one entry per CDR3 protein. The sample has approximately 690,000 distinct CDR3 sequences, under 70% seen once. The sequencing sample was made of blood. These receptors were collected from a man in his 60s in good health.

The chain employs TRBV5-1 and TRBJ2-7, with D perhaps matching TRBD2 (5 bases). CDR1 is SGHRS and CDR2 is YFSETQ in the germline V gene. This CDR3 spans 16 amino acids. The V gene lost 1 base and the J gene lost 3 bases, with 17 bases spanning the gap. The CDR3 protein is CASSLTGESRFYEQYF. The CDR3 DNA is TGCGCCAGCAGCTTGACCGGGGAGTCCCGGTTCTACGAGCAGTACTTC.

J is TRBJ1-2 and V is TRBV9; D is unresolved. The germline V gene encodes CDR1 SGDLS and CDR2 YYNGEE. V lost 4 bases, J lost 4 bases, and 14 bases lay in between. The CDR3 contains 14 residues. In DNA form, the CDR3 reads TGTGCCAGCAGCCCCGTAGGGCAGAGCTATGGCTACACCTTC. It specifies CASSPVGQSYGYTF.

The chain employs TRBV10-2 and TRBJ1-1, with TRBD1 matching 9 bases. The length of the CDR3 is 15 residues. Losses at the gene ends were 3 bases for V and 6 bases for J; bases not matched to a gene: 8. Germline loops: CDR1 WSHSY, CDR2 SAAADI. The CDR3 DNA sequence: TGCGCCAGCAGTGATATCGGGACAGGGAGCGCTGAAGCTTTCTTT. Translating it yields CASSDIGTGSAEAFF.

Note on this clonotype: One end of the junction does not line up with germline, which may come from a read error. The V call is TRBV5-1, the J call TRBJ1-1, with 9 nucleotides matching TRBD1. The germline CDR1 and CDR2 sequences are SGHRS and YFSETQ. The CDR3 is 12 residues long. The CDR3 nucleotides are TGTGCCAGCCGGACAGGGGACACTGAAGCTTTCTTT. Its translation is CASRTGDTEAFF.

V is TRBV20-1 and J is TRBJ2-1, with TRBD2 matching over 7 bases. The V gene's germline CDR1 is DFQATT and CDR2 SNEGSKA (reference sequence). The trim removed 6 bases at V and 4 bases at J, leaving 6 bases unmatched. The CDR3 totals 13 residues. The CDR3 reads CSAGGPLYNEQFF. DNA for the CDR3: TGCAGTGCGGGAGGGCCCCTATACAATGAGCAGTTCTTC.

The rearrangement links TRBV24-1 to TRBJ2-5; D is possibly TRBD1 (6 bases). Per the germline V gene, CDR1 is KGHDR and CDR2 is SFDVKD. CDR3 length: 19 amino acids. V dropped 3 bases and J dropped 11 bases, with 33 bases sitting between them. The CDR3 reads CATSDHPSSGEFSYNEQYF. The DNA for the CDR3 is TGTGCCACCAGTGATCATCCCAGTTCAGGGGAATTTTCTTACAATGAGCAGTACTTC.

This rearrangement joins TRBV3-1 to TRBJ1-6, with D possibly TRBD1 on 5 matching bases. The ends were cut back, 0 bases at V and 6 bases at J, with 12 bases in the middle. This CDR3 has 16 amino acids. Germline V gives CDR1 LGHDT, CDR2 YNNKEL (reference sequence). This CDR3 is CASSQDGGTGNSPLHF. The CDR3 DNA sequence: TGTGCCAGCAGCCAAGACGGGGGGACTGGTAATTCACCCCTCCACTTT. The variable domain in full, completed from reference TRBV3-1 and TRBJ1-6, reads DTAVSQTPKYLVTQMGNDKSIKCEQNLGHDTMYWYKQDSKKFLKIMFSYNNKELIINETVPNRFSPKSPDKAHLNLHINSLELGDSAVYFCASSQDGGTGNSPLHFGNGTRLTVT.

DNA of the CDR3: TGCAGCGTTGAAGATCAGGGGGGGTTGAACACTGAAGCTTTCTTT. Translation: CSVEDQGGLNTEAFF. The genes are TRBV29-1 and TRBJ1-1, with 7 bases matching TRBD1. Trimming took 0 bases from V and 0 from J; bases not matched to a gene: 4. The CDR3 has 15 residues. CDR1 and CDR2 from the germline V gene are SQVTM and ANQGSEA.

This clonotype was recorded a few times. This chain's CDR3 is CASSPSLRSGEKLFF. In DNA form, the CDR3 reads TGTGCCAGCAGCCCTTCTCTGAGAAGCGGGGAAAAACTGTTTTTT. The chain employs TRBV12-3 or TRBV12-4 and TRBJ1-4, with D uncertain. Trimming pared 6 bases from V and 8 bases from J, leaving 19 bases between. The CDR3 is made up of 15 amino acids.

The V gene is TRBV27, the J gene TRBJ1-5; the D gene is possibly TRBD1 (6 bases). This CDR3 contains 14 residues. V lost 2 bases and J lost 4, with 9 bases in between. Germline-derived CDR1 and CDR2 are MNHEY and SMNVEV (reference sequence). The CDR3 spells CASSLHRVNQPQHF. The DNA of the CDR3 is TGTGCCAGCAGTTTACACAGGGTAAATCAGCCCCAGCATTTT.

The chain is built from TRBV20-1 and TRBJ2-1, with 10 bases matching TRBD2. Germline trimming cut 0 bases from V and 4 bases from J; bases unmatched to any gene: 6. Per germline, CDR1 DFQATT and CDR2 SNEGSKA (reference sequence). The CDR3 length is 16 residues. CDR3 loop: CSARDRLAGVYNEQFF. Here the CDR3 DNA reads TGCAGTGCTAGAGATCGGCTAGCGGGGGTATACAATGAGCAGTTCTTC.

CDR3 in amino acids: CASSLPGLAGPNEQFF. The CDR3 bases are TGCGCCAGCAGCTTGCCGGGACTAGCGGGGCCAAATGAGCAGTTCTTC. The V and J genes are TRBV5-1 and TRBJ2-1, with 13 bases matching TRBD2. The germline V gene encodes CDR1 SGHRS and CDR2 YFSETQ. With 1 base clipped from V and 7 bases from J, the junction kept 5 bases outside the gene matches. The CDR3 sequence is 16 residues long.

Notes on this clonotype: Relative to the germline gene, one junction end is altered; a read error may explain this. V and J are TRBV24-1 and TRBJ2-5, with 13 bases that match TRBD2. The CDR3 consists of 17 residues. Germline CDR1 reads KGHDR; CDR2 reads SFDVKD. In DNA form, the CDR3 reads TGTGCCACCAGGGATTCCGGGACTAGCGGGGCGAAAAATGAGCAGTACTTC. Encoded protein: CATRDSGTSGAKNEQYF.

This chain uses TRBV7-9 with TRBJ1-2, with D maybe TRBD1 (6 bases). The germline V and J ends were trimmed by 5 bases and 3 bases, with 13 bases remaining between them. Germline-derived CDR1 and CDR2 are SEHNR and FQNEAQ (reference sequence). This CDR3 has 14 amino acids. The CDR3 sequence: CASSLRDKDYGYTF. In DNA form, the CDR3 reads TGTGCCAGCAGCCTCCGGGACAAGGACTATGGCTACACCTTC. The full variable domain, rest sourced from reference TRBV7-9 and TRBJ1-2, is DTGVSQNPRHKITKRGQNVTFRCDPISEHNRLYWYRQTLGQGPEFLTYFQNEAQLEKSRLLSDRFSAERPKGSFSTLEIQRTEQGDSAMYLCASSLRDKDYGYTFGSGTRLTVV.

As DNA, the CDR3 is TGTGCCAGCAACCCTACAGGGGGTCGGTACAATGAGCAGTTCTTC. Translation gives CASNPTGGRYNEQFF. The chain couples TRBV9 to TRBJ2-1; 8 bases agree with TRBD1. CDR1 is SGDLS and CDR2 is YYNGEE in the germline V gene. V lost 6 bases to trimming and J lost 4 bases; unmatched junction nucleotides: 9. CDR3 length equals 15 residues.

The rearrangement links TRBV11-3 to TRBJ2-7; TRBD2 might be the D (5 bases). The DNA end is more similar to TRBJ2-5, so the J call may be wrong. The CDR3 spans 15 residues. In germline, CDR1 is SGHNT, CDR2 YENEEA. CDR3 protein: CASSLRVGEKETQYF. The CDR3 DNA reads TGTGCCAGCAGCTTAAGGGTCGGGGAGAAAGAGACCCAGTACTTC.

The rearrangement uses TRBV18 and TRBJ2-6; D uncertain. Germline values: CDR1 KGHSH, CDR2 LQKENI. Trimming removed 4 bases from V and 2 bases from J, with 12 bases in between. The CDR3 is 16 residues long. The DNA of the CDR3 is TGTGCCAGCTCACTTCGTCGGGCTACTGGGGCCAACGTCCTGACTTTC. It translates to CASSLRRATGANVLTF.

The rearrangement joins TRBV29-1 to TRBJ2-5; 9 nucleotides match TRBD2. Germline V CDR1 and CDR2: SQVTM, ANQGSEA. V lost 1 base and J lost 5; bases outside the gene matches: 2. The CDR3 contains 13 residues. CDR3 sequence (DNA): TGCAGCGTTGAAGGGCTAGCGGGGGAGACCCAGTACTTC. Translation: CSVEGLAGETQYF.

The chain has TRBV4-2 and TRBJ1-2; TRBD1 matches at 7 bases. Germline V gene lookup returns CDR1 LGHNA and CDR2 YNFKEQ. The CDR3 totals 15 residues. V trimming: 1 base; J trimming: 5 bases; junction bases outside the gene matches: 7. CDR3 DNA sequence: TGTGCCAGCAGCCAAGCGGCAGGGGGTGGGTATGGCTACACCTTC. Translating it yields CASSQAAGGGYGYTF.

Turning to this clonotype: This may be a read error, as it is one base from a much larger clone. The gene calls are TRBV29-1 and TRBJ2-1; possibly TRBD2 for D (6 bases). Trimming took off 4 bases at V and 10 bases at J, with 11 bases between the two ends. The V gene's germline CDR1 is SQVTM and CDR2 ANQGSEA. The CDR3 has 11 amino acids. CDR3 amino acids: CSVGEASEQFF. As DNA, the CDR3 is TGCAGCGTTGGGGAGGCCTCGGAGCAGTTCTTC.

V usage is TRBV7-2 and J usage is TRBJ2-3, with 10 bases that match TRBD2. The V and J ends lost 1 base and 6 bases, in that order; junction bases with no gene match: 10. Germline values: CDR1 SGHTA, CDR2 FQGNSA. The CDR3 runs 17 residues. The CDR3 loop is CASSLGGPSGGLDTQYF. The CDR3 coding sequence is TGTGCCAGCAGCTTAGGAGGTCCTAGCGGGGGATTGGATACGCAGTATTTT. The full variable domain, completed using reference TRBV7-2 and TRBJ2-3, is GAGVSQSPSNKVTEKGKDVELRCDPISGHTALYWYRQSLGQGLEFLIYFQGNSAPDKSGLPSDRFSAERTGGSVSTLTIQRTQQEDSAVYLCASSLGGPSGGLDTQYFGPGTRLTVL.

This chain links TRBV7-2 with TRBJ2-5; D is undetermined. V lost 6 bases and J lost 11, with 13 bases in between. Germline V CDR1 and CDR2: SGHTA, FQGNSA. The CDR3 runs to 11 residues. CDR3 DNA sequence: TGTGCCAGCAGACCGGGCAATGAGCAGTACTTC. Translation: CASRPGNEQYF.

This clonotype was counted only a few times. This chain links TRBV5-1 with TRBJ2-5; 11 nucleotides align to TRBD2. The V gene's germline CDR1 is SGHRS and CDR2 YFSETQ. The CDR3 totals 18 residues. J lost 1 base, V lost 0 bases, and 8 bases had no gene match. CDR3 region: CASSLAPSGGTIQETQYF. The CDR3, as DNA: TGCGCCAGCAGCTTGGCTCCTAGCGGGGGGACCATCCAAGAGACCCAGTACTTC.

Points on this clonotype: The junction differs from germline at one of its ends, possibly a read error. The CDR3 here is CPSSRGLSGANVLTF. Written as DNA, the CDR3 is TGTCCCAGCAGCCGCGGACTATCTGGGGCCAACGTCCTGACTTTC. The chain links TRBV5-6 to TRBJ2-6; D is perhaps TRBD2 (6 bases). Germline values: CDR1 SGHDT, CDR2 YYEEEE. The CDR3 length is 15 residues.

The CDR3: CASSSMGLANEQFF. The CDR3 bases are TGCGCCAGCAGCTCAATGGGGCTAGCCAATGAGCAGTTCTTC. This chain joins TRBV4-1 and TRBJ2-1, with D perhaps TRBD1 or TRBD2 (5 bases each). The CDR3 loop spans 14 amino acids. CDR1 and CDR2 from the germline V gene are MGHRA and YSYEKL. Trimming left V 5 bases short and J 6 bases short, with 14 bases between.

The chain joins TRBV25-1 to TRBJ1-2, with D perhaps matching TRBD1 (5 bases). The CDR3 is 15 residues long. Germline values: CDR1 MGHDK, CDR2 SYGVNS. Trimming removed 1 base at V and 4 bases at J, with 13 bases between. The chain's CDR3 is CASSEFGGAGYGYTF. The DNA for the CDR3 is TGTGCCAGCAGTGAATTCGGGGGAGCTGGCTATGGCTACACCTTC.

J is TRBJ2-3 and V is TRBV29-1, with D maybe TRBD1 (6 bases). Germline lookup yields CDR1 SQVTM and CDR2 ANQGSEA. This CDR3 has 13 residues. V dropped 5 bases and J dropped 3 bases, with 12 bases sitting between them. The CDR3 region is CSVTTTGTDTQYF. The CDR3 nucleotides are TGCAGCGTTACGACGACAGGTACAGATACGCAGTATTTT.